A single sample gave rise to the 25 T cell receptor beta chains below, sequenced in a study of OX40 agonist ivuxolimab in advanced cancers. The method was immunoSEQ multiplex PCR; TCRdb's version includes in-frame clones alone and lacks a portion of them. The sample yields under 60,000 clones, 80% to 90% seen once. Source: CD4+ or CD8+ T cells sorted from blood, taken in a trial of the OX40 agonist ivuxolimab. Receptors originate from an adult with an advanced solid tumor such as melanoma, head and neck, liver or kidney cancer.

The chain employs TRBV7-6 and TRBJ2-5; D is uncertain. CDR1 is SGHVS and CDR2 is FNYEAQ in the germline V gene. The V gene lost 0 bases and the J gene lost 1 base, with 9 bases spanning the gap. This CDR3 contains 15 residues. In DNA form, the CDR3 reads TGTGCCAGCAGCTTAGCGTGGCAGACCCAAGAGACCCAGTACTTC. Translating it yields CASSLAWQTQETQYF.

This clone was recorded once. The chain joins TRBV6-5 to TRBJ1-1; D is perhaps TRBD1 (5 bases). The germline V gene has CDR1 MNHEY and CDR2 SVGAGI. The CDR3 is 15 residues long. With 8 bases removed from V and 1 base from J, the gap between germline ends came to 17 bases. As DNA, the CDR3 is TGTGCCAGCGTCCCGAGGGGCCAAGGGAACACTGAAGCTTTCTTT. It specifies CASVPRGQGNTEAFF.

The chain's CDR3 is CASSLVLAGNTGELFF. In nucleotides, the CDR3 is TGTGCCAGCAGCTTAGTCCTAGCGGGTAACACCGGGGAGCTGTTTTTT. This rearrangement joins TRBV7-8 to TRBJ2-2, with TRBD2 matching over 8 bases. This CDR3 region has 16 residues. Germline CDR1 reads SGHVS; CDR2 reads FQNEAQ. V was clipped by 1 base and J by 2 bases; unmatched bases: 3.

V usage is TRBV7-2 and J usage is TRBJ1-2, with D unclear. CDR1 and CDR2 (germline): SGHTA, FQGNSA. CDR3 length equals 15 residues. V lost 1 base and J lost 2, with 11 bases in between. In nucleotides, the CDR3 is TGTGCCAGCAGCTTAGAGCCCGAACCAAACTATGGCTACACCTTC. Its translation: CASSLEPEPNYGYTF.

The chain employs TRBV6-5 and TRBJ2-7, with D possibly matching TRBD2 (5 bases). Germline CDR1 reads MNHEY; CDR2 reads SVGAGI. This CDR3 region has 14 residues. V lost 5 bases, J lost 0 bases, and 11 bases lay in between. CDR3 coding DNA: TGTGCCAGCAGTCCCCCGGGAAACTCCTACGAGCAGTACTTC. Encoded protein: CASSPPGNSYEQYF.

The rearrangement uses TRBV5-1 and TRBJ2-7; D is unclear. CDR1 and CDR2 (germline): SGHRS, YFSETQ. Trimming shortened V by 0 bases and J by 2 bases, and 9 bases separated the two germline ends. The CDR3 covers 14 residues. Here the CDR3 DNA reads TGCGCCAGCAGCTTGGATCAGGCACCCTACGAGCAGTACTTC. Its translation is CASSLDQAPYEQYF.

This rearrangement joins TRBV7-9 to TRBJ2-5; 9 bases line up with TRBD1. Germline V gene data show CDR1 as SEHNR and CDR2 as FQNEAQ (reference sequence). The CDR3 loop spans 13 amino acids. V shed 6 bases, J shed 5 bases, and the junction held 4 bases outside the gene matches. CDR3 in amino acids: CASRDRGRETQYF. DNA for the CDR3: TGTGCCAGCAGGGACAGGGGCCGGGAGACCCAGTACTTC. The variable domain in full, with the rest retrieved from reference TRBV7-9 and TRBJ2-5, is DTGVSQNPRHKITKRGQNVTFRCDPISEHNRLYWYRQTLGQGPEFLTYFQNEAQLEKSRLLSDRFSAERPKGSFSTLEIQRTEQGDSAMYLCASRDRGRETQYFGPGTRLLVL.

The chain employs TRBV6-5 and TRBJ2-3, with D perhaps matching TRBD1 (6 bases). The germline V and J ends were trimmed by 2 bases and 0 bases, with 9 bases remaining between them. The germline V gene encodes CDR1 MNHEY and CDR2 SVGAGI. The CDR3 has 15 amino acids. In DNA, the CDR3 is TGTGCCAGCAGTTACCGGACAGCTAGCACAGATACGCAGTATTTT. As protein: CASSYRTASTDTQYF.

This chain connects TRBV5-6 to TRBJ2-5, with D unresolved. There are 11 residues in the CDR3. Trimming shortened V by 2 bases and J by 1 base, and 0 bases separated the two germline ends. Germline-derived CDR1 and CDR2 are SGHDT and YYEEEE. CDR3: CASSFQETQYF. The CDR3 region has the DNA TGTGCCAGCAGCTTCCAAGAGACCCAGTACTTC.

The V and J genes are TRBV11-3 and TRBJ2-1; D call uncertain. The germline V gene has CDR1 SGHNT and CDR2 YENEEA. With 3 bases removed from V and 0 bases from J, the gap between germline ends came to 6 bases. The CDR3 covers 14 residues. The CDR3, as DNA: TGTGCCAGCAGCTTCGCAAGCTCCTACAATGAGCAGTTCTTC. Its protein product is CASSFASSYNEQFF.

The chain uses TRBV4-3 and TRBJ2-1; no reliable D call. Germline V gives CDR1 LGHNA, CDR2 YSLEER. V lost 1 base to trimming and J lost 2 bases, with 21 bases between them. CDR3 length equals 19 residues. CDR3 protein: CASSQVLPTDVRTYNEQFF. CDR3 nucleotide sequence: TGCGCCAGCAGCCAAGTCCTCCCAACGGACGTAAGGACCTACAATGAGCAGTTCTTC.

The rearrangement joins TRBV5-1 to TRBJ2-2; 8 bases agree with TRBD1. The germline CDR1 and CDR2 sequences are SGHRS and YFSETQ. This CDR3 comprises 14 residues. V shed 7 bases and J 4 bases; nucleotides not matched to a gene: 6. DNA of the CDR3: TGCGCCAGCTGCCAGGGGGCAGGCACCGGGGAGCTGTTTTTT. Its protein product is CASCQGAGTGELFF.

As for this clone: The identical CDR3 is also encoded by other nucleotide sequences in the sample. CDR3 loop: CASSQGSGTAYEQYF. For the CDR3, the DNA is TGCGCCAGCAGCCAAGGTTCCGGGACGGCCTACGAGCAGTACTTC. This sequence joins TRBV4-1 and TRBJ2-7; D assignment may be TRBD1 or TRBD2 (5 bases each). CDR1 is MGHRA, CDR2 YSYEKL, per germline. Trimming left V 1 base short and J 2 bases short, with 12 bases between. The length of the CDR3 is 15 residues.

The chain couples TRBV11-2 to TRBJ2-3; D remains unclear. The CDR3 contains 14 residues. CDR1 SGHAT and CDR2 FQNNGV come from the germline V gene. The V gene lost 3 bases and the J gene lost 1 base, with 8 bases spanning the gap. The CDR3 DNA is TGTGCCAGCAGCTTTTTACGGGGCACAGATACGCAGTATTTT. This gives the protein CASSFLRGTDTQYF.

The chain has TRBV29-1 and TRBJ2-2, with D possibly TRBD2 on 5 matching bases. The CDR3 spans 14 residues. CDR1 is SQVTM and CDR2 is ANQGSEA in the germline V gene. Trimming left V 4 bases short and J 0 bases short, with 9 bases between. Here the CDR3 DNA reads TGCAGCGTTGTTACCGGGGCGAACACCGGGGAGCTGTTTTTT. Protein: CSVVTGANTGELFF.

The V gene is TRBV2, the J gene TRBJ1-1; D may be TRBD1 (5 bases). CDR1 is SNHLY, CDR2 FYNNEI, per germline. The ends were cut back, 8 bases at V and 1 base at J, with 17 bases in the middle. This CDR3 has 15 amino acids. CDR3 loop: CASAGLRYRNTEAFF. CDR3 bases: TGTGCCAGCGCAGGGCTGAGATACCGGAACACTGAAGCTTTCTTT.

This clone was observed a few times. This rearrangement joins TRBV25-1 to TRBJ1-4; no definite D call. CDR3 length: 14 amino acids. V lost 3 bases and J lost 5, with 10 bases in between. The germline CDR1 and CDR2 sequences are MGHDK and SYGVNS. In nucleotides, the CDR3 is TGTGCCAGCAGTGACAAACCTCCAAATGAAAAACTGTTTTTT. It encodes CASSDKPPNEKLFF.

This clone was picked up a small number of times. The gene calls are TRBV5-4 and TRBJ2-7; 8 bases are shared with TRBD1. Trimming removed 5 bases from V and 0 bases from J; junction bases left unmatched: 7. The CDR3 loop spans 15 amino acids. Germline loops: CDR1 SGHNT, CDR2 YYREEE (reference sequence). In nucleotides, the CDR3 is TGTGCCAGCAGAGTGACAGGGGAACCCTCCTACGAGCAGTACTTC. This translates into CASRVTGEPSYEQYF.

This clone occurred a few times. The gene calls are TRBV7-8 and TRBJ2-1; D may be TRBD1 (6 bases). The CDR3 loop spans 15 amino acids. Trimming took 5 bases from V and 6 from J, leaving 17 bases between them. Germline lookup yields CDR1 SGHVS and CDR2 FQNEAQ. In DNA, the CDR3 is TGTGCCAGCAGCCCGCCGACAGGCAGGGGCAATGAGCAGTTCTTC. It yields the protein CASSPPTGRGNEQFF.

The rearrangement joins TRBV5-1 to TRBJ1-2, with 8 bases identical to TRBD1. The CDR3 runs 15 residues. V lost 4 bases to trimming and J lost 4 bases; unmatched junction nucleotides: 9. Germline CDR1 is SGHRS and CDR2 is YFSETQ. The CDR3 DNA reads TGCGCCAGCAGCGTCAACCCAGGACAGGGCTATGGCTACACCTTC. Translation: CASSVNPGQGYGYTF.

This clone was counted once. The chain carries TRBV18 and TRBJ1-1; possibly TRBD1 for D (6 bases). V lost 3 bases, J lost 4 bases, and 9 bases lay in between. The V gene's germline CDR1 is KGHSH and CDR2 LQKENI. The CDR3 consists of 13 residues. The DNA of the CDR3 is TGTGCCAGCTCACCGGACAGAACCACTGAAGCTTTCTTT. As protein: CASSPDRTTEAFF.

The CDR3 DNA is TGTGCCAGCAGCTTAGGAGGTGCGACTAGCGGGGGCAGCACAGATACGCAGTATTTT. It yields the protein CASSLGGATSGGSTDTQYF. The chain couples TRBV11-2 to TRBJ2-3; 12 bases align to TRBD2. The trim removed 1 base at V and 0 bases at J, leaving 8 bases unmatched. CDR3 length: 19 residues. Germline V CDR1 and CDR2: SGHAT, FQNNGV.

The CDR3 region is CASSQVGQSEAFF. In DNA form, the CDR3 reads TGTGCCAGCAGCCAAGTAGGACAGTCTGAAGCTTTCTTT. The chain employs TRBV7-9 and TRBJ1-1, with D perhaps TRBD1 (6 bases). The CDR3 spans 13 residues. Trimming removed 5 bases at V and 6 bases at J, with 13 bases between. The germline gives CDR1 SEHNR, CDR2 FQNEAQ (reference sequence).

The V call is TRBV7-2, the J call TRBJ1-5, with TRBD1 identical over 9 bases. Unmatched junction bases numbered 8, after V lost 2 bases and J lost 6 bases. The CDR3 is made up of 16 amino acids. CDR1 and CDR2 from the germline V gene are SGHTA and FQGNSA. This CDR3 is CASSLRGTGSGQPQHF. CDR3 DNA sequence: TGTGCCAGCAGCTTAAGGGGGACAGGGAGCGGTCAGCCCCAGCATTTT.

The CDR3 reads CASSLNRADPRYTEAFF. As DNA, the CDR3 is TGTGCCAGCAGCTTAAATCGGGCGGACCCAAGATACACTGAAGCTTTCTTT. The V gene is TRBV13, the J gene TRBJ1-1; D not resolved. The CDR3 is made up of 17 amino acids. V was clipped by 2 bases and J by 3 bases, with 19 bases between them. Per germline, CDR1 PRHDT and CDR2 FYEKMQ (reference sequence).